A single sample gave rise to the 9 T cell receptor beta chains below, sequenced in a study of cytomegalovirus exposure and HLA in healthy donors. The PCR ran on 60 Vbeta and 13 Jbeta primers. Libraries were prepared by immunoSEQ multiplex PCR; TCRdb keeps only in-frame clonotypes and omits some of them. This table holds approximately 150,000 clones, around 80% found once. Source material: PBMCs. The receptors come from a woman in her forties in good health and CMV-seropositive.

The chain links TRBV6-1 to TRBJ1-1; D is uncertain. In germline, CDR1 is MNHNS, CDR2 SASEGT. V was clipped by 3 bases and J by 4 bases, with 9 bases between them. This CDR3 has 13 amino acids. CDR3 DNA sequence: TGTGCCAGCAGTGACGGGGTTATCACTGAAGCTTTCTTT. This gives the protein CASSDGVITEAFF.

This CDR3 is CSVHLDRNTEAFF. For the CDR3, the DNA is TGCAGCGTGCATTTAGATAGGAACACTGAAGCTTTCTTT. V and J are TRBV29-1 and TRBJ1-1, with D unresolved. The CDR3 loop spans 13 amino acids. Germline loops: CDR1 SQVTM, CDR2 ANQGSEA. Deletions cut 6 bases from V and 1 base from J, with 12 bases between.

This chain uses TRBV5-4 with TRBJ2-1; D is possibly TRBD1 (6 bases). The V gene lost 4 bases and the J gene lost 4 bases, with 15 bases spanning the gap. CDR3 length: 15 residues. Germline CDR1 SGHNT, CDR2 YYREEE (reference sequence). The CDR3 region has the DNA TGTGCCAGCAGCACCGGACAGCCGCTATACAATGAGCAGTTCTTC. It yields the protein CASSTGQPLYNEQFF.

This chain uses TRBV5-1 with TRBJ2-7; D not resolved. V lost 7 bases and J 0 bases, leaving 5 bases between the germline ends. Per germline, CDR1 SGHRS and CDR2 YFSETQ. This CDR3 comprises 11 residues. The CDR3 spells CASRSSYEQYF. CDR3 DNA sequence: TGCGCCAGCCGTAGCTCCTACGAGCAGTACTTC.

The chain links TRBV15 to TRBJ2-6; the D gene is possibly TRBD1 (5 bases). Germline CDR1 is LNHNV and CDR2 is YYDKDF (reference sequence). The CDR3 is made up of 16 amino acids. Trimming pared 0 bases from V and 1 base from J, leaving 7 bases between. This CDR3 is CATSRDRASGANVLTF. CDR3 DNA sequence: TGTGCCACCAGCAGAGACAGGGCTTCTGGGGCCAACGTCCTGACTTTC.

This chain joins TRBV30 and TRBJ2-2; the match to TRBD1 covers 8 bases. The CDR3 spans 13 residues. Germline CDR1 and CDR2: GTSNPN and SVGIG (reference sequence). Trimming cost V 4 bases and J 7 bases; bases outside gene matches: 5. DNA for the CDR3: TGTGCCTGGACAGGGGGCTTAGTCGGGGAGCTGTTTTTT. Protein sequence: CAWTGGLVGELFF.

This chain uses TRBV5-4 with TRBJ2-6; D is ambiguous. The CDR3 consists of 15 residues. V was pared by 4 bases and J by 0 bases, with 8 bases between. Per germline, CDR1 SGHNT and CDR2 YYREEE (reference sequence). The CDR3: CASSTVFSGANVLTF. The CDR3 DNA is TGTGCCAGCAGCACAGTCTTCTCTGGGGCCAACGTCCTGACTTTC. Complete variable domain (other parts from reference TRBV5-4 and TRBJ2-6): ETGVTQSPTHLIKTRGQQVTLRCSSQSGHNTVSWYQQALGQGPQFIFQYYREEENGRGNFPPRFSGLQFPNYSSELNVNALELDDSALYLCASSTVFSGANVLTFGAGSRLTVL.

A remark on this clone: Other DNA sequences from this sample encode an identical CDR3 as well. This chain joins TRBV6-1 and TRBJ2-7; 12 bases agree with TRBD1. The CDR3 contains 14 residues. Unmatched junction bases numbered 6, after V lost 8 bases and J lost 4 bases. Germline V gene sequence: CDR1 MNHNS, CDR2 SASEGT. In nucleotides, the CDR3 is TGTGCCAGCTCTCCGGGACAGGGGGCGTACGAGCAGTACTTC. Protein product: CASSPGQGAYEQYF.

The J gene is TRBJ2-2, the V gene TRBV5-1; D is ambiguous. The germline gives CDR1 SGHRS, CDR2 YFSETQ. The CDR3 has 16 amino acids. Trimming removed 0 bases from V and 3 bases from J, with 12 bases in between. CDR3 in DNA: TGCGCCAGCAGCTTGGATGCGTTGTTAGACACCGGGGAGCTGTTTTTT. Translation gives CASSLDALLDTGELFF. Full variable domain (missing parts from reference TRBV5-1 and TRBJ2-2): KAGVTQTPRYLIKTRGQQVTLSCSPISGHRSVSWYQQTPGQGLQFLFEYFSETQRNKGNFPGRFSGRQFSNSRSEMNVSTLELGDSALYLCASSLDALLDTGELFFGEGSRLTVL.